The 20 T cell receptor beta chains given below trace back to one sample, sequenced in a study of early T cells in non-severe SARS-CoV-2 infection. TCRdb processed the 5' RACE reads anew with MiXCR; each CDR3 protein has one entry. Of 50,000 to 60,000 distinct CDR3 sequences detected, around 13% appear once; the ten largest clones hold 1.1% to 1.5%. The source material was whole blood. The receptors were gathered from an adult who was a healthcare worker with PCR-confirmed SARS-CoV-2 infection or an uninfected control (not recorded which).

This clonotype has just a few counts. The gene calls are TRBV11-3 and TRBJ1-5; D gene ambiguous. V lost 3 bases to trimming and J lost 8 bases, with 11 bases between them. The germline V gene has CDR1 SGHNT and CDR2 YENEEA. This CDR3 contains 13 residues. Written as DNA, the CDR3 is TGTGCCAGCAGCTTCCCCCGAAACGAGCCCCAGCATTTT. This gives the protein CASSFPRNEPQHF.

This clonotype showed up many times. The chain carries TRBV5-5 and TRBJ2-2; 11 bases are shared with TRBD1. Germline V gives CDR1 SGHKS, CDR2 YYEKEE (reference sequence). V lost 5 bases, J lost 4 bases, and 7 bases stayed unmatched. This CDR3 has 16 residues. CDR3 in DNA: TGTGCCAGCAGGCAGGACAGGGGGCGTTCCACCGGGGAGCTGTTTTTT. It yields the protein CASRQDRGRSTGELFF. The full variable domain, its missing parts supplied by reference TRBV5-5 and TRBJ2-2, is DAGVTQSPTHLIKTRGQQVTLRCSPISGHKSVSWYQQVLGQGPQFIFQYYEKEERGRGNFPDRFSARQFPNYSSELNVNALLLGDSALYLCASRQDRGRSTGELFFGEGSRLTVL.

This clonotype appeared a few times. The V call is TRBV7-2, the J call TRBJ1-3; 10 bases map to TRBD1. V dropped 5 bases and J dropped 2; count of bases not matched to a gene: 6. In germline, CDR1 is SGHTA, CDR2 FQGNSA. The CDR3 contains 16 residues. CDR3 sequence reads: CASSRSGTGAGNTIYF. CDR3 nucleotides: TGTGCCAGCAGCCGATCCGGGACAGGGGCTGGAAACACCATATATTTT.

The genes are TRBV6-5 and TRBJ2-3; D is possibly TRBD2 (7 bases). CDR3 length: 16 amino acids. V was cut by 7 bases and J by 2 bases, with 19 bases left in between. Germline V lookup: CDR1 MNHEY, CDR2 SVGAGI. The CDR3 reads CASTTGPGGHTDTQYF. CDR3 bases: TGTGCCAGCACCACAGGGCCGGGGGGCCACACAGATACGCAGTATTTT.

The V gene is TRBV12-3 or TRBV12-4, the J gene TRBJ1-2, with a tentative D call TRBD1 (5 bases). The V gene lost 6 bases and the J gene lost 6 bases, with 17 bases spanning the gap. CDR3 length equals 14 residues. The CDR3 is CASSLAAGRHGYTF. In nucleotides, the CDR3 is TGTGCCAGCAGCCTGGCGGCAGGGAGACATGGCTACACCTTC.

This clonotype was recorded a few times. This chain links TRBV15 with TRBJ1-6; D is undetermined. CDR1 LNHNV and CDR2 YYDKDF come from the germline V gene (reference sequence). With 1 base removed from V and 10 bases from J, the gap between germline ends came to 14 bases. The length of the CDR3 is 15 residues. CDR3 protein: CATSRAGVPISPLHF. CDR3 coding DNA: TGTGCCACCAGCAGAGCTGGGGTCCCGATATCACCCCTCCACTTT.

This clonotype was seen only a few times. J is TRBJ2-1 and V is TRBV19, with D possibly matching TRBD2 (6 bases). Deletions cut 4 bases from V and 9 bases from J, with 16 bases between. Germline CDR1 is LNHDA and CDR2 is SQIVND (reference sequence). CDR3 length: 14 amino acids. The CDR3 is CASSTGPRGSEQFF. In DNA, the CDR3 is TGTGCCAGTAGTACAGGGCCCCGGGGGAGTGAGCAGTTCTTC.

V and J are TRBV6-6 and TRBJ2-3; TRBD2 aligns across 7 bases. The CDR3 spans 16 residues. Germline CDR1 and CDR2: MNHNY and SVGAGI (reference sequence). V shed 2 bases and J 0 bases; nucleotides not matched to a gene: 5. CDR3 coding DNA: TGTGCCAGCAGTTACCGCCAGCGGGGAAGCACAGATACGCAGTATTTT. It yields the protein CASSYRQRGSTDTQYF.

The CDR3 DNA follows: TGTGCCAGTAGTTTGGGACCGGGGAACACTGAAGCTTTCTTT. This sequence encodes CASSLGPGNTEAFF. The J gene is TRBJ1-1, the V gene TRBV19, with D maybe TRBD1 (5 bases). Germline assignment: CDR1 LNHDA and CDR2 SQIVND (reference sequence). Trimming removed 5 bases at V and 1 base at J, with 11 bases between. This CDR3 contains 14 residues.

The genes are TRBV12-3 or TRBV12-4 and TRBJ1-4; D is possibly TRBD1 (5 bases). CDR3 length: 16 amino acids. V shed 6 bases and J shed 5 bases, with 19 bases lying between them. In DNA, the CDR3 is TGTGCCAGCAGAACATCCTCTGAGGGGCTAAATGAAAAACTGTTTTTT. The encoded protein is CASRTSSEGLNEKLFF.

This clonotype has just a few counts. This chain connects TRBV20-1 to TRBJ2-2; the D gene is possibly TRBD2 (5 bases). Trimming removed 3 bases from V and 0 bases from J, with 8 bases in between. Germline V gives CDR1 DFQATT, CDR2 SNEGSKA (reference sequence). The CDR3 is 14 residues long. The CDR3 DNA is TGCAGTGCTAGTACCGGGGCGAACACCGGGGAGCTGTTTTTT. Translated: CSASTGANTGELFF.

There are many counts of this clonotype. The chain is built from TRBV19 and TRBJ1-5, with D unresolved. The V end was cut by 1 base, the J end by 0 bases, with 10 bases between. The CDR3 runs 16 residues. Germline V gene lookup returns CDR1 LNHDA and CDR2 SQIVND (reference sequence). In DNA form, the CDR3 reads TGTGCCAGTAGTATAGGAAGGGAGTATAGCAATCAGCCCCAGCATTTT. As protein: CASSIGREYSNQPQHF.

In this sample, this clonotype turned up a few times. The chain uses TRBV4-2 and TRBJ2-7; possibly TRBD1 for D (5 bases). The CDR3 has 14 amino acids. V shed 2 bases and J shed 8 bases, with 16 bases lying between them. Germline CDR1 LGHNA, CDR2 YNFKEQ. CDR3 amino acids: CASSQPRTSTKQYF. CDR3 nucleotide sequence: TGTGCCAGCAGCCAACCACGGACAAGTACGAAGCAGTACTTC.

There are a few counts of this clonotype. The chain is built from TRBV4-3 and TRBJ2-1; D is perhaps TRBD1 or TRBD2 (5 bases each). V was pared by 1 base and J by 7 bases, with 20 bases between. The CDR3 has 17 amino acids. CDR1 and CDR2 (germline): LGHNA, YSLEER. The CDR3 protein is CASSQAPPGAGMNEQFF. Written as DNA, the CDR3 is TGCGCCAGCAGCCAAGCCCCCCCCGGGGCAGGGATGAATGAGCAGTTCTTC.

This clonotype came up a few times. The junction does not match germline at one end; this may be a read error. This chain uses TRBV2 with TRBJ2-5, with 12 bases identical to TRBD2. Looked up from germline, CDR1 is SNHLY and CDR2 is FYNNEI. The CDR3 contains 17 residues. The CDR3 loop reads CASSQALAGGYQETQYF. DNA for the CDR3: TGTGCCAGCAGTCAAGCGCTAGCGGGGGGGTACCAAGAGACCCAGTACTTC. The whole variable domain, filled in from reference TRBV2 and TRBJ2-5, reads EPEVTQTPSHQVTQMGQEVILRCVPISNHLYFYWYRQILGQKVEFLVSFYNNEISEKSEIFDDQFSVERPDGSNFTLKIRSTKLEDSAMYFCASSQALAGGYQETQYFGPGTRLLVL.

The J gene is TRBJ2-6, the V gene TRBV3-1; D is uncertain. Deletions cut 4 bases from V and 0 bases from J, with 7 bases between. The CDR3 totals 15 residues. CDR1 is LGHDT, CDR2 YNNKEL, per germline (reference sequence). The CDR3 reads CASSPPLSGANVLTF. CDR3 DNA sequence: TGTGCCAGCAGCCCCCCTCTCTCTGGGGCCAACGTCCTGACTTTC. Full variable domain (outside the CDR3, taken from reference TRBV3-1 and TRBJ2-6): DTAVSQTPKYLVTQMGNDKSIKCEQNLGHDTMYWYKQDSKKFLKIMFSYNNKELIINETVPNRFSPKSPDKAHLNLHINSLELGDSAVYFCASSPPLSGANVLTFGAGSRLTVL.

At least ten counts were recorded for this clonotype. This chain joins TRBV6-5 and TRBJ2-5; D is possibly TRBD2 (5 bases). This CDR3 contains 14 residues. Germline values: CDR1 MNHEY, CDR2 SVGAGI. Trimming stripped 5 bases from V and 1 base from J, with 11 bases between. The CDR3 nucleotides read TGTGCCAGCAGTCCACTCGGGGTCCAAGAGACCCAGTACTTC. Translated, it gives CASSPLGVQETQYF.

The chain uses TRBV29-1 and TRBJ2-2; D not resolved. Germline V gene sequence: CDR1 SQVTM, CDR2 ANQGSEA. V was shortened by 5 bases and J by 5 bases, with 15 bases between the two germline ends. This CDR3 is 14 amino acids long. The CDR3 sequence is CSVNLGSPTGELFF. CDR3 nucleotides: TGCAGCGTTAACTTGGGCAGCCCGACCGGGGAGCTGTTTTTT.

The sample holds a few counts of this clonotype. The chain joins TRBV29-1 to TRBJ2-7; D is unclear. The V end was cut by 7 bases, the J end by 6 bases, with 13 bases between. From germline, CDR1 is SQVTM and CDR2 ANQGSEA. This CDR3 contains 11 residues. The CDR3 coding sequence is TGCAGCGCCCTCGGCCCCGCCGAGCAGTACTTC. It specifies CSALGPAEQYF.

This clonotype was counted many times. CDR3 region: CASSLVAGPGWALHF. CDR3 nucleotide sequence: TGTGCCAGCAGCTTAGTGGCCGGTCCCGGTTGGGCCCTCCACTTT. The rearrangement uses TRBV7-9 and TRBJ1-6; D not certain. Deletions cut 1 base from V and 14 bases from J, with 18 bases between. The CDR3 covers 15 residues. CDR1 SEHNR and CDR2 FQNEAQ come from the germline V gene (reference sequence).